This entry features one T cell receptor beta chain sequence. Its antigen remains unidentified. Amplified TCR beta CDR3 regions came from RNA transcripts. Using the HTBI primer set, a first-round RT-PCR was run on the TCR CDR3. One entry per CDR3 protein, called by TCRdb with MiXCR from the multiplex PCR reads. The sample carries hundreds of thousands of distinct CDR3 sequences, 14% to 15% recorded once. Clinicians diagnosed patients from clinical symptoms, serum thyroxine and TRAb, thyroid ultrasound and orbital computed tomography. The V gene's germline CDR1 is LNHNV and CDR2 YYDKDF (reference sequence). With 4 bases removed from V and 1 base from J, the gap between germline ends came to 7 bases. The CDR3 loop spans 14 amino acids. This entry comes from a study of T cells in Graves' hyperthyroidism and ophthalmopathy. Study-wide results and caveats: Within blood appeared most thyroid clonotypes that had expanded above 0.001. Stable hyperthyroidism was separated from ophthalmopathy by a model based on 13 V-J features.

This chain connects TRBV15 to TRBJ2-2; D unresolved. Specimen: blood. The sequence derives from a middle-aged woman with Graves' ophthalmopathy. The CDR3 bases are TGTGCCACCAGCATGGACCTGAACACCGGGGAGCTGTTTTTT. Encoded protein: CATSMDLNTGELFF.